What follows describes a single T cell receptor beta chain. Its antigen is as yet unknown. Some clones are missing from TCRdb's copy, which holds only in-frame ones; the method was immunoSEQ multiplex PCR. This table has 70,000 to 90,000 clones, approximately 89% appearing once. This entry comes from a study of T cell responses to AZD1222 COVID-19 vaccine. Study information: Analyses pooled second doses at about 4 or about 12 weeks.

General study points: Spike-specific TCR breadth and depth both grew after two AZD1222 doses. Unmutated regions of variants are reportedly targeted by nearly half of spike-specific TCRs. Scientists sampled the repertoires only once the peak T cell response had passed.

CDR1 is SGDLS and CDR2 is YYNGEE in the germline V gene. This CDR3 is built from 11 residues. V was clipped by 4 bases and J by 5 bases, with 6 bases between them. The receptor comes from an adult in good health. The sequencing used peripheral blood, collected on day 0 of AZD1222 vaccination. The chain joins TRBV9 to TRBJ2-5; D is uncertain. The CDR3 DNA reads TGTGCCAGCAGCAATACGGAGACCCAGTACTTC. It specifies CASSNTETQYF.